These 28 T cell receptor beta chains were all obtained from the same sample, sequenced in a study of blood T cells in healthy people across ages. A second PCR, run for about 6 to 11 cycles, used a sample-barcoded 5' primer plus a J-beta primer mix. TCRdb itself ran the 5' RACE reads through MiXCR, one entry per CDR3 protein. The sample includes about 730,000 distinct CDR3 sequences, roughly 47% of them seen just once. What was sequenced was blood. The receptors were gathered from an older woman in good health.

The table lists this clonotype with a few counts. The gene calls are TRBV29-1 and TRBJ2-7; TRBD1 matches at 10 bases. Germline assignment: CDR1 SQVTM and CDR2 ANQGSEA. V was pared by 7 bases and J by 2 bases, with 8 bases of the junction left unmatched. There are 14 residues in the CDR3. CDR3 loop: CSGLLGTGAYEQYF. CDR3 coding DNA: TGCAGCGGTCTACTTGGGACAGGGGCCTACGAGCAGTACTTC.

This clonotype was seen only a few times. CDR3 in amino acids: CASSPDIIYSYNSPLHF. DNA for the CDR3: TGTGCCAGCAGCCCCGACATCATTTACTCCTATAATTCACCCCTCCACTTT. J is TRBJ1-6 and V is TRBV3-1; no firm D call. V lost 4 bases and J lost 0, with 13 bases in between. This CDR3 region has 17 residues. Germline-derived CDR1 and CDR2 are LGHDT and YNNKEL (reference sequence). Drawing the rest from reference TRBV3-1 and TRBJ1-6, the complete variable domain is DTAVSQTPKYLVTQMGNDKSIKCEQNLGHDTMYWYKQDSKKFLKIMFSYNNKELIINETVPNRFSPKSPDKAHLNLHINSLELGDSAVYFCASSPDIIYSYNSPLHFGNGTRLTVT.

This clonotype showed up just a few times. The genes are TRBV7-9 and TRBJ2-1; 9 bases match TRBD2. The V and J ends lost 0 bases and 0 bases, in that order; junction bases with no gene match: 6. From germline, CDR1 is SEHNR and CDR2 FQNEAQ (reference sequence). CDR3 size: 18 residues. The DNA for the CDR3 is TGTGCCAGCAGCTTAGCGTCAACTAGCGGGCCCTCCTACAATGAGCAGTTCTTC. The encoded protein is CASSLASTSGPSYNEQFF.

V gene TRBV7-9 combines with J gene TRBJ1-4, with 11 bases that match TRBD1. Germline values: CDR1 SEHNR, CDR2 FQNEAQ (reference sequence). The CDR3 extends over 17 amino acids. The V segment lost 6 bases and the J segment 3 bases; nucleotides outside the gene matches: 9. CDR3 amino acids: CASSFSGQGAPNEKLFF. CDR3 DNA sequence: TGTGCCAGCAGTTTCTCTGGACAGGGGGCGCCTAATGAAAAACTGTTTTTT. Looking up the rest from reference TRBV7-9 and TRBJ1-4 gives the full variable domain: DTGVSQNPRHKITKRGQNVTFRCDPISEHNRLYWYRQTLGQGPEFLTYFQNEAQLEKSRLLSDRFSAERPKGSFSTLEIQRTEQGDSAMYLCASSFSGQGAPNEKLFFGSGTQLSVL.

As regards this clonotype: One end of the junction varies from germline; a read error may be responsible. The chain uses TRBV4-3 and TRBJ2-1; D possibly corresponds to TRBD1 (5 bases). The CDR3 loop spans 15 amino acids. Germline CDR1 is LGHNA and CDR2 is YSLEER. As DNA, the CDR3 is TGCACCAGCAGCCAAGGTCAGGGCCCCTACAATGAGCAGTTCTTC. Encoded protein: CTSSQGQGPYNEQFF.

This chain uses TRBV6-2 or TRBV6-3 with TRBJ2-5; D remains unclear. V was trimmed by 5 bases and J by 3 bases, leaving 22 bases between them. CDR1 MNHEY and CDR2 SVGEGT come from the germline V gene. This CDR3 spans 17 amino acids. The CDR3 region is CASSRPPIYAQKETQYF. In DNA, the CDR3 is TGTGCCAGCAGTCGCCCCCCGATTTATGCACAAAAAGAGACCCAGTACTTC.

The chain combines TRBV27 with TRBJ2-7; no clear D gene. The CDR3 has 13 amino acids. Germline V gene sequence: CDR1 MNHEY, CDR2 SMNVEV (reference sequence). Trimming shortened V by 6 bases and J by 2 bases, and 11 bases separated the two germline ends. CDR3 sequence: CASSRTGAYEQYF. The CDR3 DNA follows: TGTGCCAGCAGCCGCACTGGAGCCTACGAGCAGTACTTC.

Here the CDR3 DNA reads TGTGCCAGCAGTGAGCTCGGGACGCCGGCAGAAGGCCAGTACTTC. This gives the protein CASSELGTPAEGQYF. The chain has TRBV25-1 and TRBJ2-5, with D tentatively TRBD1 or TRBD2 (5 bases each). Germline lookup yields CDR1 MGHDK and CDR2 SYGVNS. Trimming removed 3 bases at V and 10 bases at J, with 21 bases between. The CDR3 consists of 15 residues.

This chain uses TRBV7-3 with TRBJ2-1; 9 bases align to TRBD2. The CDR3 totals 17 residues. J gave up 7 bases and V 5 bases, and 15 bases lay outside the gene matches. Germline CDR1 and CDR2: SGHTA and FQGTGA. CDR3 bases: TGTGCCAGCAGCCCACCGTCAAAGGCTAGCGGGGCGAATGAGCAGTTCTTC. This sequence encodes CASSPPSKASGANEQFF. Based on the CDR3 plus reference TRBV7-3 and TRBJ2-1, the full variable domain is GAGVSQTPSNKVTEKGKYVELRCDPISGHTALYWYRQSLGQGPEFLIYFQGTGAADDSGLPNDRFFAVRPEGSVSTLKIQRTERGDSAVYLCASSPPSKASGANEQFFGPGTRLTVL.

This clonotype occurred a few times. In nucleotides, the CDR3 is TGTGCCATCAGTGAGTCCACAACGGGACAGTCCTATGGCTACACCTTC. This translates into CAISESTTGQSYGYTF. The chain links TRBV10-3 to TRBJ1-2; TRBD1 matches at 7 bases. Losses at the gene ends were 0 bases for V and 4 bases for J; bases not matched to a gene: 8. Germline V gene sequence: CDR1 ENHRY, CDR2 SYGVKD. CDR3 length: 16 amino acids.

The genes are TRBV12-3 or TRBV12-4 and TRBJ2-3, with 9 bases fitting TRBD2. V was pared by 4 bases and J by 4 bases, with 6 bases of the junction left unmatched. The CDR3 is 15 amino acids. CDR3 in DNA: TGTGCCAGCAGTTCGACTAGCGGTACTTCAGATACGCAGTATTTT. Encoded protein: CASSSTSGTSDTQYF.

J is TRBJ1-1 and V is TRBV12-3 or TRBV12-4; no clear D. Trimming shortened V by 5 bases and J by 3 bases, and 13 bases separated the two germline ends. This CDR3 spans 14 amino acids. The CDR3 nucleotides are TGTGCCAGCAGTGTTGCGGAGGGCGACACTGAAGCTTTCTTT. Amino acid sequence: CASSVAEGDTEAFF.

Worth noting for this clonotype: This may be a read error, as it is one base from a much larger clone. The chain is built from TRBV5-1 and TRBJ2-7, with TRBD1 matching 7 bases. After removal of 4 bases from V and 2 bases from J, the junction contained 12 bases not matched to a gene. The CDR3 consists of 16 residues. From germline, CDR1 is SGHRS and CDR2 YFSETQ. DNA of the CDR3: TGCGCCAGCAGCATTGGACAGGTCAGCCGTACCTACGAGCAGTACTTC. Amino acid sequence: CASSIGQVSRTYEQYF.

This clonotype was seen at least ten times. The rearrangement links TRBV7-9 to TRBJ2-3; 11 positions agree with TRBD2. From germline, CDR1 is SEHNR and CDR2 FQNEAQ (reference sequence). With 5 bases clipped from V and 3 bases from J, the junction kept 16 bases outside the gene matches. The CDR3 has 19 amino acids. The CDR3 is CASSAALAGVLGRTDTQYF. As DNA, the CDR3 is TGTGCCAGCAGCGCCGCACTAGCGGGAGTTTTAGGGAGAACAGATACGCAGTATTTT.

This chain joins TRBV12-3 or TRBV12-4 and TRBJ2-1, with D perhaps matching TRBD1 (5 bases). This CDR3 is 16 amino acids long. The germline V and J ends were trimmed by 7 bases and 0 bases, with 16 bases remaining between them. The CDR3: CASTDSTDFSYNEQFF. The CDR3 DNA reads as TGTGCCAGCACCGACAGTACAGACTTCTCCTACAATGAGCAGTTCTTC.

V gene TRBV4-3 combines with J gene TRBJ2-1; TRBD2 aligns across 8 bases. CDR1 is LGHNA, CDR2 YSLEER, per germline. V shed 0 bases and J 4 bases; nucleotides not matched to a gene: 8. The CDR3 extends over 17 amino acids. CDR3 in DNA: TGCGCCAGCAGCCAAGACGGTCGGGAGGGCCCGTACAATGAGCAGTTCTTC. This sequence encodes CASSQDGREGPYNEQFF.

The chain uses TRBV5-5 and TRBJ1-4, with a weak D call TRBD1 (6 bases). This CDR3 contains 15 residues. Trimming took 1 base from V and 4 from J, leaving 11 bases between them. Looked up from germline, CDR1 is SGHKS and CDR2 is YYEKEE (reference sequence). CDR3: CASSLTDRRNEKLFF. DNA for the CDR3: TGTGCCAGCAGCTTGACCGACAGGCGTAATGAAAAACTGTTTTTT. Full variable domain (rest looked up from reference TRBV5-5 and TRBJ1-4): DAGVTQSPTHLIKTRGQQVTLRCSPISGHKSVSWYQQVLGQGPQFIFQYYEKEERGRGNFPDRFSARQFPNYSSELNVNALLLGDSALYLCASSLTDRRNEKLFFGSGTQLSVL.

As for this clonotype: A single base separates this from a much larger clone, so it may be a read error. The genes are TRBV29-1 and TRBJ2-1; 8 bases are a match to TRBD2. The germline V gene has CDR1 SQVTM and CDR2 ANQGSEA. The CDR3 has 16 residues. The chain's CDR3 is CSVERAAGVNYNGQFF. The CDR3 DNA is TGCAGCGTTGAAAGAGCAGCGGGGGTTAACTACAATGGGCAGTTCTTC.

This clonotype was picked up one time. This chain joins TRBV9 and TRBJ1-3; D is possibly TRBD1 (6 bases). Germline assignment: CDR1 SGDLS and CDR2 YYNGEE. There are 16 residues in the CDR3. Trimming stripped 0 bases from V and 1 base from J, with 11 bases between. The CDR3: CASSVGGGPSGNTIYF. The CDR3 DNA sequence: TGTGCCAGCAGCGTAGGAGGGGGTCCGTCTGGAAACACCATATATTTT.

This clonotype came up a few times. CDR3 residues: CASSTGGQGADTQYF. CDR3 DNA sequence: TGTGCCAGCAGTACCGGGGGACAGGGGGCAGATACGCAGTATTTT. The genes are TRBV28 and TRBJ2-3; 11 bases match TRBD1. CDR3 length: 15 amino acids. Trimming removed 5 bases from V and 4 bases from J; junction bases left unmatched: 5. The germline gives CDR1 MDHEN, CDR2 SYDVKM.

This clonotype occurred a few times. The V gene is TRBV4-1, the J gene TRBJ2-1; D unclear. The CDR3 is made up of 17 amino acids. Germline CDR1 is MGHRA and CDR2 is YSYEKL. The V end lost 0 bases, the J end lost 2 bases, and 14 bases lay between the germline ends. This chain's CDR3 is CASSQEHLAETYNEQFF. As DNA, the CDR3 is TGCGCCAGCAGCCAAGAACATCTCGCGGAGACCTACAATGAGCAGTTCTTC.

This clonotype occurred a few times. CDR3: CASSLEGEGNQPQHF. The CDR3 DNA reads TGCGCCAGCAGCTTGGAGGGGGAGGGCAATCAGCCCCAGCATTTT. V and J are TRBV5-1 and TRBJ1-5; D possibly corresponds to TRBD1 (6 bases). The germline V and J ends were trimmed by 0 bases and 2 bases, with 9 bases remaining between them. The germline V gene has CDR1 SGHRS and CDR2 YFSETQ. The CDR3 spans 15 residues. The full variable domain, completed using reference TRBV5-1 and TRBJ1-5, is KAGVTQTPRYLIKTRGQQVTLSCSPISGHRSVSWYQQTPGQGLQFLFEYFSETQRNKGNFPGRFSGRQFSNSRSEMNVSTLELGDSALYLCASSLEGEGNQPQHFGDGTRLSIL.

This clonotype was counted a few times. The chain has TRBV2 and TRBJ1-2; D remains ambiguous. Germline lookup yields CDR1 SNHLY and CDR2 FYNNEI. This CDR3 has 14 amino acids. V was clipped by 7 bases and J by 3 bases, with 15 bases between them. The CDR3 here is CASTLTDVDYGYTF. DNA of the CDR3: TGTGCCAGCACTCTGACTGACGTCGACTATGGCTACACCTTC.

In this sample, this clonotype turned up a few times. The CDR3 region has the DNA TGTGCCAGCAGCTTAGTGGGACTAGGCAACGAGCAGTACTTC. It encodes CASSLVGLGNEQYF. The chain joins TRBV11-2 to TRBJ2-7, with TRBD2 identical over 8 bases. Germline-derived CDR1 and CDR2 are SGHAT and FQNNGV. The J segment lost 5 bases and the V segment lost 1 base, leaving 4 bases of the junction unmatched. This CDR3 region has 14 residues.

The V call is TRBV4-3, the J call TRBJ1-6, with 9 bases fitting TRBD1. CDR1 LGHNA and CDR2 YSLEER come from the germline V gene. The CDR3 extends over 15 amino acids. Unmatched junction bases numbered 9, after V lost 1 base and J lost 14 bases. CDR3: CASSQVRGQGQSLHF. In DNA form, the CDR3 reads TGCGCCAGCAGCCAAGTGAGGGGACAGGGTCAATCCCTCCACTTT.

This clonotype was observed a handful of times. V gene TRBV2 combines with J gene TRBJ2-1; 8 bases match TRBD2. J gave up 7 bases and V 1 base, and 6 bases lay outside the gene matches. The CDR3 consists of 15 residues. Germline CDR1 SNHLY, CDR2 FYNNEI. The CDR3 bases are TGTGCCAGCAGTGAAGTCCGGGGGGGCCCAAATGAGCAGTTCTTC. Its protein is CASSEVRGGPNEQFF.

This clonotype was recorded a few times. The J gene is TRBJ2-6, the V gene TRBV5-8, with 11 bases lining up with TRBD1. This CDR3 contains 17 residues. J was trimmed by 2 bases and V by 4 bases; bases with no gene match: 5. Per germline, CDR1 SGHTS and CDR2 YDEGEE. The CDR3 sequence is CASSPGQGVPGANVLTF. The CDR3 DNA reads TGTGCCAGCAGCCCGGGACAGGGGGTCCCTGGGGCCAACGTCCTGACTTTC.

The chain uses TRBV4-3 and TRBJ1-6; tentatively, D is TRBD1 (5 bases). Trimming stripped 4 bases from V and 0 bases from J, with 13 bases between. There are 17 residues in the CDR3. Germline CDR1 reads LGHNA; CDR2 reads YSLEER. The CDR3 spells CASSLGQSRSYNSPLHF. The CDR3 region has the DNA TGCGCCAGCAGCCTAGGACAAAGTCGCTCCTATAATTCACCCCTCCACTTT.